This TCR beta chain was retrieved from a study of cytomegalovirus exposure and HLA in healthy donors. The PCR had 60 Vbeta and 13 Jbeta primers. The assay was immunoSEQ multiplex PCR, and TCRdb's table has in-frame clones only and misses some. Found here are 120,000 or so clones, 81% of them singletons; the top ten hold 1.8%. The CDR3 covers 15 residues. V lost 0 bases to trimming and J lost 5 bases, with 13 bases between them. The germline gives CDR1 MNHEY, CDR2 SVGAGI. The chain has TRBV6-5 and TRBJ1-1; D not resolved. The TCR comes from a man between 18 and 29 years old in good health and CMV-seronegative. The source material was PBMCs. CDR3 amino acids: CASSYSFGVETEAFF. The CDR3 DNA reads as TGTGCCAGCAGTTACTCCTTCGGGGTGGAGACTGAAGCTTTCTTT.